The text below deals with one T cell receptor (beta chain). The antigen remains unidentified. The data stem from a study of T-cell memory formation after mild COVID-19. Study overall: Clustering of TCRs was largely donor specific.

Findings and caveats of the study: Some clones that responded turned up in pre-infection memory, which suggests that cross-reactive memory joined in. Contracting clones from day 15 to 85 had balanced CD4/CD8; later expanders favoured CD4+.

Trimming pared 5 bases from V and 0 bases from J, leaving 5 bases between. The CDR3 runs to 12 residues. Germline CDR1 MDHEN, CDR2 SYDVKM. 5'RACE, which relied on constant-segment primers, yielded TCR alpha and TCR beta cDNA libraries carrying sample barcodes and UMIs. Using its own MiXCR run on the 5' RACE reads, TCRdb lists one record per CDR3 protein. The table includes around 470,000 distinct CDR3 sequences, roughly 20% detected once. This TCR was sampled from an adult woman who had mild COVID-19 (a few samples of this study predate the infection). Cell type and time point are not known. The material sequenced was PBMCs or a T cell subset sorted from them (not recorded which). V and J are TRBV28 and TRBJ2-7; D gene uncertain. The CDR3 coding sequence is TGTGCCAGCAGTACCCCCTCCTACGAGCAGTACTTC. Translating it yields CASSTPSYEQYF.